Shown below are 4 T cell receptor beta chains from a single sample sequenced in a study of shared clonotypes between healthy human individuals (dated by TCRdb to 2018 to 2020). Library preparation used the immunoSEQ multiplex PCR assay. As stored in TCRdb, this immuneACCESS dataset retains in-frame rearrangements with V and J assigned. A fraction of the clones does not appear; measured against another copy, unresolved V genes explain less than half of the discrepancy, and the remainder lacks a known reason. Counted in this sample were roughly 1,500,000 clones; 97% to 99% of them appeared once. The ten largest clones add up to 0.3% to 0.45% of the sample. Source material: naive CD4+ T cells sorted from blood. Reading the label with the study, this specimen's cell subset or site is: CD45RA+ positively selected. These receptor sequences come from a man aged 25-40 years in good health.

This chain links TRBV5-4 with TRBJ2-2; D gene uncertain. Germline assignment: CDR1 SGHNT and CDR2 YYREEE (reference sequence). The CDR3 totals 14 residues. V dropped 4 bases and J dropped 3 bases, with 10 bases sitting between them. The chain's CDR3 is CASSPVYDTGELFF. CDR3 DNA: TGTGCCAGCAGCCCGGTCTATGACACCGGGGAGCTGTTTTTT.

The chain joins TRBV5-4 to TRBJ2-1; D ambiguous. The CDR3 is made up of 14 amino acids. The V and J ends lost 4 bases and 8 bases respectively, with 16 bases between them. Germline CDR1 reads SGHNT; CDR2 reads YYREEE (reference sequence). The CDR3 coding sequence is TGTGCCAGCAGCCCGAGGCAGGCCAGTGATGAGCAGTTCTTC. Amino acid sequence: CASSPRQASDEQFF.

The chain joins TRBV6-1 to TRBJ1-1; a weak D match, TRBD1 (6 bases). Germline V gene sequence: CDR1 MNHNS, CDR2 SASEGT. Trimming stripped 7 bases from V and 0 bases from J, with 15 bases between. The CDR3 has 15 amino acids. This CDR3 is CASKQTGSLNTEAFF. The CDR3 DNA is TGTGCCAGCAAACAGACAGGTTCGTTGAACACTGAAGCTTTCTTT.

V gene TRBV2 combines with J gene TRBJ2-7, with D possibly TRBD1 on 5 matching bases. This CDR3 is built from 14 residues. Per germline, CDR1 SNHLY and CDR2 FYNNEI. V lost 3 bases, J lost 1 base, and 10 bases lay in between. CDR3 DNA sequence: TGTGCCAGCAGTGAGGCAGGGAAATCCTACGAGCAGTACTTC. Translating it yields CASSEAGKSYEQYF. The variable domain in full, completed from reference TRBV2 and TRBJ2-7, reads EPEVTQTPSHQVTQMGQEVILRCVPISNHLYFYWYRQILGQKVEFLVSFYNNEISEKSEIFDDQFSVERPDGSNFTLKIRSTKLEDSAMYFCASSEAGKSYEQYFGPGTRLTVT.